A few counts support the clone carrying this T cell receptor beta chain. Its antigen is not known. Generated by immunoSEQ multiplex PCR, the TCRdb table keeps only in-frame clones and is missing some. The sample includes 9,500 to 15,000 clones, roughly 95% of them seen just once. The sample belongs to a study of T cells and Merkel cell carcinoma outcomes. V was cut by 8 bases and J by 5 bases, with 15 bases left in between. Looked up from germline, CDR1 is MNHNS and CDR2 is SASEGT. The CDR3 runs 13 residues. Study-wide results and caveats: Merkel cell carcinoma outcomes were reportedly predicted by repertoire and T-cell density.

The J gene is TRBJ2-5, the V gene TRBV6-1; D might be TRBD1 (6 bases). This receptor was taken from a human donor with Merkel cell carcinoma. Sequenced input: tumor tissue from Merkel cell carcinoma. The DNA for the CDR3 is TGTGCCAGCCGCAAGGGCAGGGGCGAGACCCAGTACTTC. This translates into CASRKGRGETQYF.